This T cell receptor beta chain was recovered during a study of OX40 agonist ivuxolimab in advanced cancers. Overall study: It was permissible to have had prior anti-PD-1, anti-PD-L1 or anti-CTLA-4 therapy, and under 45% had some. Study results and limitations: Doses of 0.1 to 3.0 mg/kg were accompanied by clonal expansion of CD4+ and CD8+ blood T cells by week 6.

Germline V gene sequence: CDR1 MNHEY, CDR2 SMNVEV (reference sequence). This CDR3 region has 14 residues. The V and J ends lost 6 bases and 0 bases respectively, with 11 bases between them. This clone was picked up one time. No antigen is known for it. The data were produced by immunoSEQ multiplex PCR, yet TCRdb's version contains in-frame clones alone and is incomplete. The sample comprises roughly 40,000 clones, under 90% of which are singletons, and 20% to 25% rests with the top ten. This TCR was sampled from an adult with an advanced solid tumor such as melanoma, head and neck, liver or kidney cancer. This chain joins TRBV27 and TRBJ1-1; D unclear. The sequences come from CD4+ or CD8+ T cells sorted from blood, collected in a trial of the OX40 agonist ivuxolimab. The CDR3 DNA reads TGTGCCAGCAGCACGGGAATTATGAACACTGAAGCTTTCTTT. Protein product: CASSTGIMNTEAFF.